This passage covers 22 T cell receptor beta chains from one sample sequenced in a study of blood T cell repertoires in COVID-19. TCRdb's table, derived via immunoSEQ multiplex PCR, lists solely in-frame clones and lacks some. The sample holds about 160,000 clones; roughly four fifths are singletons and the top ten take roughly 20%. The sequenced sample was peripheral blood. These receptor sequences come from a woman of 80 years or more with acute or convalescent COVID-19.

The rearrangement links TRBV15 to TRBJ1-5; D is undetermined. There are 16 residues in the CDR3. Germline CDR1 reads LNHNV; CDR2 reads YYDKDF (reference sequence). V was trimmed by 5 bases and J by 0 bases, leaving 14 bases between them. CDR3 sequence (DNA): TGTGCCACCAGCTCCCAGGACTTCTATAGCAATCAGCCCCAGCATTTT. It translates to CATSSQDFYSNQPQHF.

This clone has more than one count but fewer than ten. CDR3 sequence: CASSIMGQGFEPQHF. CDR3 in DNA: TGTGCCAGTAGTATTATGGGACAGGGGTTTGAGCCCCAGCATTTT. The chain combines TRBV19 with TRBJ1-5, with TRBD1 identical over 10 bases. J gave up 8 bases and V 3 bases, and 7 bases lay outside the gene matches. Looked up from germline, CDR1 is LNHDA and CDR2 is SQIVND (reference sequence). The CDR3 totals 15 residues.

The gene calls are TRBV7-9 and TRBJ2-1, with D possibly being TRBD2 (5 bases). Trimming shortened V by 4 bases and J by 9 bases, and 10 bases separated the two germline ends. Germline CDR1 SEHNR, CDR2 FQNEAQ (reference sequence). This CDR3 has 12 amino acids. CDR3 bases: TGTGCCAGCAGCTCGGACTTTGGTGAGCAGTTCTTC. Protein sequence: CASSSDFGEQFF.

In DNA, the CDR3 is TGTGTCAGAAGTCACAGGGAATTGCTTAACGAGCAGTACTTC. Amino acids: CVRSHRELLNEQYF. The rearrangement uses TRBV7-5 and TRBJ2-7; the table assigns TRBD1, which was not confirmed against the DNA. TRBV7-5 counts as a pseudogene. The CDR3 totals 14 residues.

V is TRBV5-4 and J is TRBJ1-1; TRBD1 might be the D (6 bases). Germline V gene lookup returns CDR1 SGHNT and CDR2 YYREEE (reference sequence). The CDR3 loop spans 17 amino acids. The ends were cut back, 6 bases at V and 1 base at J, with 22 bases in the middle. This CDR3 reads CASTYGGGAGKNTEAFF. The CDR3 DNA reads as TGTGCCAGCACCTACGGAGGGGGGGCAGGGAAGAACACTGAAGCTTTCTTT.

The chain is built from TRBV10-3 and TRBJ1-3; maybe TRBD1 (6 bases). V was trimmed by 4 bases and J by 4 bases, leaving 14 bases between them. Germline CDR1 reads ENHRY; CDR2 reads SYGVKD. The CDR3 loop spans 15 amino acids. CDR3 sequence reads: CAISASRGAGNTIYF. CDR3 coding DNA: TGTGCCATCAGTGCGTCCAGGGGTGCCGGAAACACCATATATTTT.

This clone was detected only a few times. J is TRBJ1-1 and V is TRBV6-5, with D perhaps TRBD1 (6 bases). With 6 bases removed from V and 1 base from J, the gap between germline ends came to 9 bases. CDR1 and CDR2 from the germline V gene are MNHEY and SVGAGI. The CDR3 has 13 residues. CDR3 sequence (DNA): TGTGCCAGCAGCCGGGGACAGAACACTGAAGCTTTCTTT. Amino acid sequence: CASSRGQNTEAFF.

The CDR3 spells CASRWDTQETQYF. In DNA form, the CDR3 reads TGTGCCAGCAGATGGGACACCCAAGAGACCCAGTACTTC. This chain joins TRBV2 and TRBJ2-5; a possible D gene is TRBD1 (6 bases). The CDR3 has 13 residues. Trimming shortened V by 6 bases and J by 1 base, and 9 bases separated the two germline ends. Looked up from germline, CDR1 is SNHLY and CDR2 is FYNNEI.

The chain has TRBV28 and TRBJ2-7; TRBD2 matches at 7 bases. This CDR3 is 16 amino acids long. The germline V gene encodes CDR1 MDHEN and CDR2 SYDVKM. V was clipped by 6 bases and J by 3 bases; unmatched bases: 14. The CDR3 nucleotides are TGTGCCAGCAGGGGGGGGGTAGCAGAGATTTTCTACGAGCAGTACTTC. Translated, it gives CASRGGVAEIFYEQYF.

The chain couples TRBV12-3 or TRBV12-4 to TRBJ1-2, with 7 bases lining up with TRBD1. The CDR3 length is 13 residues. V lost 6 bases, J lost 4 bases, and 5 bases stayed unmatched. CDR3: CASRTGFAYGYTF. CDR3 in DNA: TGTGCCAGCAGGACAGGGTTCGCCTATGGCTACACCTTC.

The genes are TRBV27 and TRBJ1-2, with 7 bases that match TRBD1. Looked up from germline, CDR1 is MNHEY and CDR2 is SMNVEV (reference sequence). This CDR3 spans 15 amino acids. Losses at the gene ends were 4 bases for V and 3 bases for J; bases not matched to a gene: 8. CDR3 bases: TGTGCCAGCAGTTCCCTCACAGGGGAACACTATGGCTACACCTTC. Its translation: CASSSLTGEHYGYTF.

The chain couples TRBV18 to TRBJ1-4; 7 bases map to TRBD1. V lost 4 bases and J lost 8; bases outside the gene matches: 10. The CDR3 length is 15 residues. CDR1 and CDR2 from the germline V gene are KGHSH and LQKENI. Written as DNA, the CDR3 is TGTGCCAGCTCACGGGGACAGCCGTCCTGGGAAAAACTGTTTTTT. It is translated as CASSRGQPSWEKLFF.

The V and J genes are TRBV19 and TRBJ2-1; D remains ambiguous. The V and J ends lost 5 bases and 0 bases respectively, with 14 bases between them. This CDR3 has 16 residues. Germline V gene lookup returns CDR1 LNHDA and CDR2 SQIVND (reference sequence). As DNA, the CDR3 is TGTGCCAGTAGTCCTCCCAGGTTACTCTCCTACAATGAGCAGTTCTTC. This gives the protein CASSPPRLLSYNEQFF. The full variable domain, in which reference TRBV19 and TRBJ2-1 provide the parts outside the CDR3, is DGGITQSPKYLFRKEGQNVTLSCEQNLNHDAMYWYRQDPGQGLRLIYYSQIVNDFQKGDIAEGYSVSREKKESFPLTVTSAQKNPTAFYLCASSPPRLLSYNEQFFGPGTRLTVL.

This CDR3 is CASSDRGVGGYTF. The CDR3 DNA sequence: TGTGCCAGCAGTGACAGGGGGGTAGGCGGCTACACCTTC. The chain uses TRBV2 and TRBJ1-2; 7 bases map to TRBD1. This CDR3 comprises 13 residues. Germline CDR1 and CDR2: SNHLY and FYNNEI. The V segment lost 3 bases and the J segment 8 bases; nucleotides outside the gene matches: 6.

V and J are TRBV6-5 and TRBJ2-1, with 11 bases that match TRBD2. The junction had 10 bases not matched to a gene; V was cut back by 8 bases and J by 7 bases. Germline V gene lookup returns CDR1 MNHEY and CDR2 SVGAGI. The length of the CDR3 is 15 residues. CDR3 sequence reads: CASGLTSGIGNEQFF. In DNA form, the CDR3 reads TGTGCCAGCGGCCTGACTAGCGGGATAGGTAATGAGCAGTTCTTC.

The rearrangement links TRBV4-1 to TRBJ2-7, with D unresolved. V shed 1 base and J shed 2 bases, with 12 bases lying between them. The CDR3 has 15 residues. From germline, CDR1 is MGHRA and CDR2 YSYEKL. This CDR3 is CASSQASTVPYEQYF. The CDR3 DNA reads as TGCGCCAGCAGCCAAGCCTCGACTGTGCCCTACGAGCAGTACTTC.

The CDR3 region has the DNA TGTGCCAGCAGCGTACCCCGGGGCGGGGGGGATACCGGGGAGCTGTTTTTT. The encoded protein is CASSVPRGGGDTGELFF. This chain joins TRBV9 and TRBJ2-2; TRBD2 matches 9 bases. CDR3 length: 17 amino acids. V gave up 1 base and J gave up 5 bases; unmatched junction bases: 9. The germline gives CDR1 SGDLS, CDR2 YYNGEE.

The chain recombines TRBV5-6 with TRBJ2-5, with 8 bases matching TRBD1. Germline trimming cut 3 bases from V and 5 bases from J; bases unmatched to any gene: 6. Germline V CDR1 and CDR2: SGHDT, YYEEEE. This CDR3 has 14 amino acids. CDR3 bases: TGTGCCAGCAGCTCGACAGGGGATGGGGAGACCCAGTACTTC. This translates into CASSSTGDGETQYF. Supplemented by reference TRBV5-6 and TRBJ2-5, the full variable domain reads DAGVTQSPTHLIKTRGQQVTLRCSPKSGHDTVSWYQQALGQGPQFIFQYYEEEERQRGNFPDRFSGHQFPNYSSELNVNALLLGDSALYLCASSSTGDGETQYFGPGTRLLVL.

The CDR3, as DNA: TGCAGCGTCGACCCCGGGACAGGGGTCAATGAGCAGTTCTTC. This sequence encodes CSVDPGTGVNEQFF. V is TRBV29-1 and J is TRBJ2-1; 10 bases fit TRBD1. Trimming took 6 bases from V and 6 from J; bases not matched to a gene: 8. Germline assignment: CDR1 SQVTM and CDR2 ANQGSEA. The CDR3 has 14 residues.

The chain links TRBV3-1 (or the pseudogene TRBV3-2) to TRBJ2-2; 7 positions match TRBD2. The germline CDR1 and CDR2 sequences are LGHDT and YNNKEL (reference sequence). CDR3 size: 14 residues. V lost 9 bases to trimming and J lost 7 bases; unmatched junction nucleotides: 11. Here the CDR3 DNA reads TGTGCCAGTGGAGTAAAGCGGGAAAACGGGGAGCTGTTTTTT. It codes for CASGVKRENGELFF.

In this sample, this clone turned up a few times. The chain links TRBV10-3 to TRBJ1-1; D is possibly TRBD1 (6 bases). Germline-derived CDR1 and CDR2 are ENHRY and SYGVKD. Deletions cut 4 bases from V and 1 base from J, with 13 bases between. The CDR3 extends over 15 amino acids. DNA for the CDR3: TGTGCCATCAGTGGGGGGCCTTTAGGGAACACTGAAGCTTTCTTT. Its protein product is CAISGGPLGNTEAFF.

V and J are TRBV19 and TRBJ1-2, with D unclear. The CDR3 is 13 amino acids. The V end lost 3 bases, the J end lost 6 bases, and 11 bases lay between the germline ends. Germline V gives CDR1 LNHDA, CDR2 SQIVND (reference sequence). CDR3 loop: CASSIGPGNGYTF. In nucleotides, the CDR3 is TGTGCCAGTAGTATTGGGCCAGGCAATGGCTACACCTTC.